These 16 T cell receptor beta chains were all obtained from the same sample, sequenced in a study of T cell responses to AZD1222 COVID-19 vaccine (dated by TCRdb to the early 2020s). The receptor library was made with the immunoSEQ multiplex PCR assay. The table comes from immuneACCESS by way of TCRdb, which keeps in-frame sequences with V and J called. Part of the clones is missing from these tables; in studies checked, under half for an unresolved V gene and the rest for unknown reasons. Recorded for this sample are about 92,000 clones; approximately 90% of them occurred a single time. The ten top clones hold 22% of the sample. The time point label corresponds to: baseline before first vaccination. The starting material was peripheral blood, obtained on day 0 of AZD1222 vaccination. Receptors originate from an adult in good health.

V and J are TRBV5-4 and TRBJ1-1, with D possibly being TRBD1 (5 bases). CDR1 is SGHNT, CDR2 YYREEE, per germline (reference sequence). This CDR3 comprises 13 residues. Trimming shortened V by 0 bases and J by 7 bases, and 10 bases separated the two germline ends. Written as DNA, the CDR3 is TGTGCCAGCAGCTTGGAAGGTGGGGGTGAAGCTTTCTTT. Protein sequence: CASSLEGGGEAFF.

This chain connects TRBV9 to TRBJ2-1; D call uncertain. Germline CDR1 is SGDLS and CDR2 is YYNGEE. This CDR3 spans 17 amino acids. V was trimmed by 0 bases and J by 6 bases, leaving 19 bases between them. CDR3 sequence: CASSVGLQTYYPNEQFF. The CDR3, as DNA: TGTGCCAGCAGCGTAGGCCTACAGACCTACTATCCCAATGAGCAGTTCTTC.

The chain combines TRBV7-2 with TRBJ2-3; 8 nucleotides agree with TRBD2. The CDR3 length is 15 residues. Trimming took 0 bases from V and 1 from J; bases not matched to a gene: 0. Germline values: CDR1 SGHTA, CDR2 FQGNSA. CDR3 nucleotide sequence: TGTGCCAGCAGCTTAGCTAGCGGGGGCACAGATACGCAGTATTTT. Its translation: CASSLASGGTDTQYF.

V gene TRBV3-1 (or the pseudogene TRBV3-2) combines with J gene TRBJ1-6, with D uncertain. Trimming took 1 base from V and 4 from J, leaving 2 bases between them. Germline CDR1 is LGHDT and CDR2 is YNNKEL (reference sequence). The CDR3 is made up of 13 amino acids. CDR3 sequence reads: CASSQAYNSPLHF. In DNA form, the CDR3 reads TGTGCCAGCAGCCAAGCTTATAATTCACCCCTCCACTTT.

This clone was found a few times. The gene calls are TRBV6-5 and TRBJ2-7; TRBD2 aligns across 11 bases. CDR3 length: 15 amino acids. With V trimmed by 2 bases and J by 6 bases, 6 bases remained unmatched. CDR1 and CDR2 (germline): MNHEY, SVGAGI. CDR3 DNA: TGTGCCAGCAGTTACGCCGGGACTAGCGGATTCGAGCAGTACTTC. Encoded protein: CASSYAGTSGFEQYF.

This chain uses TRBV4-3 with TRBJ2-2; D is undetermined. The CDR3 is 14 residues long. Deletions cut 0 bases from V and 1 base from J, with 3 bases between. Germline lookup yields CDR1 LGHNA and CDR2 YSLEER. The chain's CDR3 is CASSQDRNTGELFF. DNA of the CDR3: TGCGCCAGCAGCCAAGACAGGAACACCGGGGAGCTGTTTTTT.

The chain employs TRBV28 and TRBJ2-7; possible D gene TRBD2, 7 bases. The CDR3 runs to 13 residues. The germline CDR1 and CDR2 sequences are MDHEN and SYDVKM. Trimming left V 5 bases short and J 3 bases short, with 11 bases between. CDR3 amino acids: CASSPGDYYEQYF. The CDR3 DNA sequence: TGTGCCAGCAGTCCAGGGGACTACTACGAGCAGTACTTC.

Only one count was recorded for this clone. The V gene is TRBV19, the J gene TRBJ1-2; TRBD1 aligns across 12 bases. Germline V gene sequence: CDR1 LNHDA, CDR2 SQIVND (reference sequence). The CDR3 contains 15 residues. Losses at the gene ends were 10 bases for V and 5 bases for J; bases not matched to a gene: 11. CDR3 nucleotide sequence: TGTGCCACCCGTACCGTGGGACAGGGGGCATATGGCTACACCTTC. The encoded protein is CATRTVGQGAYGYTF.

This clone came up a few times. The genes are TRBV7-9 and TRBJ1-1; D unresolved. Germline loops: CDR1 SEHNR, CDR2 FQNEAQ (reference sequence). This CDR3 has 14 amino acids. Trimming pared 6 bases from V and 3 bases from J, leaving 14 bases between. CDR3 loop: CASRNTLIYTEAFF. DNA of the CDR3: TGTGCCAGCAGGAATACACTTATCTACACTGAAGCTTTCTTT.

This clone was observed a few times. The J gene is TRBJ1-1, the V gene TRBV5-1; D not resolved. Trimming removed 0 bases at V and 0 bases at J, with 3 bases between. Looked up from germline, CDR1 is SGHRS and CDR2 is YFSETQ. The CDR3 is 13 residues long. The DNA of the CDR3 is TGCGCCAGCAGCTTGGGCATGAACACTGAAGCTTTCTTT. This sequence encodes CASSLGMNTEAFF.

This sequence joins TRBV28 and TRBJ1-5; D is unresolved. Germline CDR1 MDHEN, CDR2 SYDVKM. This CDR3 has 14 amino acids. V lost 2 bases to trimming and J lost 6 bases, with 11 bases between them. This CDR3 is CASSLGVVSQPQHF. The CDR3 region has the DNA TGTGCCAGCAGTTTAGGGGTTGTGAGTCAGCCCCAGCATTTT. Full variable domain (rest looked up from reference TRBV28 and TRBJ1-5): DVKVTQSSRYLVKRTGEKVFLECVQDMDHENMFWYRQDPGLGLRLIYFSYDVKMKEKGDIPEGYSVSREKKERFSLILESASTNQTSMYLCASSLGVVSQPQHFGDGTRLSIL.

This chain connects TRBV9 to TRBJ1-1; no clear D gene. The CDR3 consists of 13 residues. Trimming pared 0 bases from V and 4 bases from J, leaving 7 bases between. Germline V lookup: CDR1 SGDLS, CDR2 YYNGEE. Here the CDR3 DNA reads TGTGCCAGCAGCGTAGGATTAGTCACTGAAGCTTTCTTT. This codes for CASSVGLVTEAFF.

This rearrangement joins TRBV2 to TRBJ1-2; no clear D gene. Trimming shortened V by 6 bases and J by 2 bases, and 10 bases separated the two germline ends. The germline gives CDR1 SNHLY, CDR2 FYNNEI. CDR3 size: 13 residues. CDR3 nucleotide sequence: TGTGCCAGCAGGGGATACCGGAACTATGGCTACACCTTC. Encoded protein: CASRGYRNYGYTF.

This clone has a single count. For the CDR3, the DNA is TGTGCCAGCAGTTCGGGTTCCTATGGCTACACCTTC. Protein sequence: CASSSGSYGYTF. J is TRBJ1-2 and V is TRBV28; D gene ambiguous. Germline V CDR1 and CDR2: MDHEN, SYDVKM. The CDR3 has 12 amino acids. The V end was cut by 4 bases, the J end by 4 bases, with 7 bases between.

This clone was seen a single time. The chain uses TRBV2 and TRBJ2-7, with 8 bases aligning to TRBD1. From germline, CDR1 is SNHLY and CDR2 FYNNEI. The CDR3 has 15 amino acids. J gave up 4 bases and V 5 bases, and 10 bases lay outside the gene matches. CDR3 DNA: TGTGCCAGCAGTCAAAACCAGGGGGCTAGATACGAGCAGTACTTC. Amino acids: CASSQNQGARYEQYF.

The chain combines TRBV7-8 with TRBJ1-2, with 8 bases fitting TRBD1. Trimming took 4 bases from V and 4 from J; bases not matched to a gene: 11. CDR3 size: 16 residues. Germline-derived CDR1 and CDR2 are SGHVS and FQNEAQ. The CDR3: CASSSPAGGRGYGYTF. The CDR3 nucleotides read TGTGCCAGCAGCTCCCCGGCAGGGGGCAGGGGCTATGGCTACACCTTC.